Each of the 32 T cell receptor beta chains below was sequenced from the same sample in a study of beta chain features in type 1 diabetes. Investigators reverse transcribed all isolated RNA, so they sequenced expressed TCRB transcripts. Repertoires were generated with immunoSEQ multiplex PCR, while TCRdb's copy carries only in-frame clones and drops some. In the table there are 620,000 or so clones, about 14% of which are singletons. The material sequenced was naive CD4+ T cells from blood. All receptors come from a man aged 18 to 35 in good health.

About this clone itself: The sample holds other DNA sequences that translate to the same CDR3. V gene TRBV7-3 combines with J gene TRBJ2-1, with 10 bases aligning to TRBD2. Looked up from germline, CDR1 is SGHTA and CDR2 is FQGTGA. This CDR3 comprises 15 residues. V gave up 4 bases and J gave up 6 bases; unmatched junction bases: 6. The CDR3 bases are TGTGCCAGCAGCTCTAGTAGCGGGGGGCTCAATGAGCAGTTCTTC. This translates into CASSSSSGGLNEQFF. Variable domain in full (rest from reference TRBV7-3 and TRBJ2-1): GAGVSQTPSNKVTEKGKYVELRCDPISGHTALYWYRQSLGQGPEFLIYFQGTGAADDSGLPNDRFFAVRPEGSVSTLKIQRTERGDSAVYLCASSSSSGGLNEQFFGPGTRLTVL.

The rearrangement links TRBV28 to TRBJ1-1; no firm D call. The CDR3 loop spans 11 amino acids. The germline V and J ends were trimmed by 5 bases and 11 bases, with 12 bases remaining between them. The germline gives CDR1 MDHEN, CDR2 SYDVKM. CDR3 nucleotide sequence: TGTGCCAGCAGTCCCGGGAGGCGGGCTTTCTTT. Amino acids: CASSPGRRAFF. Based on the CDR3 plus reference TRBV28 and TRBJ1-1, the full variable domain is DVKVTQSSRYLVKRTGEKVFLECVQDMDHENMFWYRQDPGLGLRLIYFSYDVKMKEKGDIPEGYSVSREKKERFSLILESASTNQTSMYLCASSPGRRAFFGQGTRLTVV.

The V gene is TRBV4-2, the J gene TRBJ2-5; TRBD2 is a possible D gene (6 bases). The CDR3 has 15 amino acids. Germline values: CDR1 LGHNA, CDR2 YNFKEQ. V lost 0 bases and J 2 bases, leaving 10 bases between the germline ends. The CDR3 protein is CASSQEAGRQETQYF. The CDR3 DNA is TGTGCCAGCAGCCAAGAGGCGGGGCGGCAAGAGACCCAGTACTTC.

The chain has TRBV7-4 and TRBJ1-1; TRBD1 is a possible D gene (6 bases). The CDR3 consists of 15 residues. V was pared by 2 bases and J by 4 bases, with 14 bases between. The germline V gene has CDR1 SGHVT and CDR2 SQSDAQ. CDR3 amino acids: CASSLKGGATTEAFF. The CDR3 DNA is TGTGCCAGCAGCTTAAAAGGGGGGGCAACCACTGAAGCTTTCTTT.

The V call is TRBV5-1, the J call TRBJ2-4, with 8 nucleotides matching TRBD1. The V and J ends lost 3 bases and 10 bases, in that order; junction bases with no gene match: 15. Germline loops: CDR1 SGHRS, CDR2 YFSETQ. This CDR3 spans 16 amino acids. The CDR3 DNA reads TGCGCCAGCAGCTCCTTGACAGGGGCGCCCCGGGGGATTCAGTACTTC. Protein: CASSSLTGAPRGIQYF.

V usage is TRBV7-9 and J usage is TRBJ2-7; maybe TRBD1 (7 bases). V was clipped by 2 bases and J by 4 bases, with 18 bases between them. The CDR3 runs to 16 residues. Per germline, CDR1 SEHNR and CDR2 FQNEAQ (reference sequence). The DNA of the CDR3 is TGTGCCAGCAGCTTATACCCCCCGACAGGGAGGTACGAGCAGTACTTC. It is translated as CASSLYPPTGRYEQYF.

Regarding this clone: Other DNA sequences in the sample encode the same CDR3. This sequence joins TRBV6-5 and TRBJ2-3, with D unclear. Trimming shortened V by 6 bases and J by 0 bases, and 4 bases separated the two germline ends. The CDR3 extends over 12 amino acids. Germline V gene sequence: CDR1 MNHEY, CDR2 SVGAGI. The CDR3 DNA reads TGTGCCAGCAGGGCCAGCACAGATACGCAGTATTTT. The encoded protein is CASRASTDTQYF.

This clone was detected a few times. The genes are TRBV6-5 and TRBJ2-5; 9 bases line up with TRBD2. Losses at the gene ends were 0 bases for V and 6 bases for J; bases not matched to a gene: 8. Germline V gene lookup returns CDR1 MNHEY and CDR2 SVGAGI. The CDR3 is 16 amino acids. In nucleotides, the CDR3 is TGTGCCAGCAGTTACTCCGTTGGGCGGGGGGGAAAGACCCAGTACTTC. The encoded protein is CASSYSVGRGGKTQYF.

The CDR3 protein is CASSFEPNTGELFF. The DNA for the CDR3 is TGTGCCAGCAGCTTTGAGCCGAACACCGGGGAGCTGTTTTTT. The chain recombines TRBV7-9 with TRBJ2-2; D unresolved. This CDR3 has 14 residues. The germline V gene encodes CDR1 SEHNR and CDR2 FQNEAQ (reference sequence). V dropped 3 bases and J dropped 0 bases, with 5 bases sitting between them.

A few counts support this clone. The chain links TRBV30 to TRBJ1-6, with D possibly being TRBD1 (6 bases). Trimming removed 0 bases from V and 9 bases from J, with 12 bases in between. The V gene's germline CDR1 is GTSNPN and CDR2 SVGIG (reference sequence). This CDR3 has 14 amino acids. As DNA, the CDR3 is TGTGCCTGGAGTGTTTACAGGGTCGGTTCACCCCTCCACTTT. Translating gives CAWSVYRVGSPLHF.

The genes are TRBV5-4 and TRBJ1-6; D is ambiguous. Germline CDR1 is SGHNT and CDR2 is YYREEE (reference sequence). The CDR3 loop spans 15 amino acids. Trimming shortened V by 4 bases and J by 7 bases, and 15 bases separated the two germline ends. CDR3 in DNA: TGTGCCAGCAGCAATGCGGTGGGAGGCAATTCACCCCTCCACTTT. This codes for CASSNAVGGNSPLHF.

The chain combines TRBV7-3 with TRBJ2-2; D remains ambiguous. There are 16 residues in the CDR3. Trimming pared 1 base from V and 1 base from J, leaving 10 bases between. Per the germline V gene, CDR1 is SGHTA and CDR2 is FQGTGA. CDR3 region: CASSLNGLKNTGELFF. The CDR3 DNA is TGTGCCAGCAGCTTAAATGGCCTGAAGAACACCGGGGAGCTGTTTTTT.

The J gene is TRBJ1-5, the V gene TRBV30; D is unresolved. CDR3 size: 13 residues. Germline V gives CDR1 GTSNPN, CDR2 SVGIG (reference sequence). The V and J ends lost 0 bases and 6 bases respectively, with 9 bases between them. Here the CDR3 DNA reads TGTGCCTGGAGTGTACCACCAGCTCAGCCCCAGCATTTT. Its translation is CAWSVPPAQPQHF.

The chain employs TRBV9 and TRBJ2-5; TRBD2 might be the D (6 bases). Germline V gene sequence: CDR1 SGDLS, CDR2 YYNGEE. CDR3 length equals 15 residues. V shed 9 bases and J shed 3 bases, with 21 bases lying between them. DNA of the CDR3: TGTGCCAAATCCGAAGGCGGGGATAATAAAGAGACCCAGTACTTC. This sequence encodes CAKSEGGDNKETQYF.

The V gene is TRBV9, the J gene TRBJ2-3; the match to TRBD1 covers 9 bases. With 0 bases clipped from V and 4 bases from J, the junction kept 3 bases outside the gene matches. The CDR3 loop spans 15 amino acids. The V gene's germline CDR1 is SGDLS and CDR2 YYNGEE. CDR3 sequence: CASSVVGDRADTQYF. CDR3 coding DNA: TGTGCCAGCAGCGTAGTAGGGGACAGGGCAGATACGCAGTATTTT.

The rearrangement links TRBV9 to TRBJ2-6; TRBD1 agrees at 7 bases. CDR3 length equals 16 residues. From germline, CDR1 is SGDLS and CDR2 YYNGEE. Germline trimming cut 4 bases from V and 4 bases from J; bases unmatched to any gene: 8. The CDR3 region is CASSYRTGAGANVLTF. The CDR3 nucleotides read TGTGCCAGCAGCTATCGAACAGGGGCCGGGGCCAACGTCCTGACTTTC.

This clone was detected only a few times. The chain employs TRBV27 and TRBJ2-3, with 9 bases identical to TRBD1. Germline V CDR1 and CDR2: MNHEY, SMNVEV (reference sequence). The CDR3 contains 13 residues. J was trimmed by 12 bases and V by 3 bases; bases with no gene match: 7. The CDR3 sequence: CASSFTDRGTQYF. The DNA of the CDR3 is TGTGCCAGCAGTTTCACGGACAGGGGCACACAGTATTTT.

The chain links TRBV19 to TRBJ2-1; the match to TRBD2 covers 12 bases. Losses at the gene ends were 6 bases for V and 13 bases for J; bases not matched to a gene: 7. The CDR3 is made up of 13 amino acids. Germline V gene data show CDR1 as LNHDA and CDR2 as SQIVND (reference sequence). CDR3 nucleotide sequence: TGTGCCAGTAGGACTAGCGGGAGTAACATACAGTTCTTC. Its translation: CASRTSGSNIQFF. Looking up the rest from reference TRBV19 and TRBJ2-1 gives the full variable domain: DGGITQSPKYLFRKEGQNVTLSCEQNLNHDAMYWYRQDPGQGLRLIYYSQIVNDFQKGDIAEGYSVSREKKESFPLTVTSAQKNPTAFYLCASRTSGSNIQFFGPGTRLTVL.

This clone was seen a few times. This CDR3 reads CASSDPTGPHEQYF. The CDR3 region has the DNA TGTGCCAGCAGTGACCCGACAGGCCCTCACGAGCAGTACTTC. This chain links TRBV25-1 with TRBJ2-5; tentative D call: TRBD1 (6 bases). The J call is doubtful: the DNA matches TRBJ2-7 better. This CDR3 has 14 amino acids. From germline, CDR1 is MGHDK and CDR2 SYGVNS.

This CDR3 is CASKDIAGGREKLFF. CDR3 coding DNA: TGTGCCAGCAAGGATATCGCAGGGGGCAGGGAAAAACTGTTTTTT. V gene TRBV27 combines with J gene TRBJ1-4; 8 bases are shared with TRBD1. The germline CDR1 and CDR2 sequences are MNHEY and SMNVEV (reference sequence). V was pared by 7 bases and J by 8 bases, with 12 bases of the junction left unmatched. CDR3 length: 15 residues.

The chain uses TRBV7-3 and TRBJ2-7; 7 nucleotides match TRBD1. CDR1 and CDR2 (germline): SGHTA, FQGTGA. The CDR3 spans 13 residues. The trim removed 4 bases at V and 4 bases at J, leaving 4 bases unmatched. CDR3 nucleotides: TGTGCCAGCAGCTCGGCGACAGGGTACGAGCAGTACTTC. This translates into CASSSATGYEQYF.

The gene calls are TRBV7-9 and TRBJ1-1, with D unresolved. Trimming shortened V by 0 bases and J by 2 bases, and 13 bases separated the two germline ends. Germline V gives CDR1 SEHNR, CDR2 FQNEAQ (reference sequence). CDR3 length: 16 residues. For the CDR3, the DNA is TGTGCCAGCAGCTTAGCGCTCGTCTTCGACAACACTGAAGCTTTCTTT. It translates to CASSLALVFDNTEAFF. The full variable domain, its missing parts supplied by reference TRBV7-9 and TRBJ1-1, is DTGVSQNPRHKITKRGQNVTFRCDPISEHNRLYWYRQTLGQGPEFLTYFQNEAQLEKSRLLSDRFSAERPKGSFSTLEIQRTEQGDSAMYLCASSLALVFDNTEAFFGQGTRLTVV.

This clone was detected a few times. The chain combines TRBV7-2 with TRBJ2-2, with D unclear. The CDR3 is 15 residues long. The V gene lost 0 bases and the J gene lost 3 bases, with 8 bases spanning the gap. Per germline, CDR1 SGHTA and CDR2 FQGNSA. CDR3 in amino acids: CASSLALGYTGELFF. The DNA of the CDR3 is TGTGCCAGCAGCTTAGCGCTCGGGTACACCGGGGAGCTGTTTTTT.

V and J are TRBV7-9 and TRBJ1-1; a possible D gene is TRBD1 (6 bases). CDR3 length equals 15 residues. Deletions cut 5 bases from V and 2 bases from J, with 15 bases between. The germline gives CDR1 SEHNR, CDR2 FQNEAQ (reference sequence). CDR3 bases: TGTGCCAGCAGCCCTCTCCGGGACAAAAACACTGAAGCTTTCTTT. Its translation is CASSPLRDKNTEAFF.

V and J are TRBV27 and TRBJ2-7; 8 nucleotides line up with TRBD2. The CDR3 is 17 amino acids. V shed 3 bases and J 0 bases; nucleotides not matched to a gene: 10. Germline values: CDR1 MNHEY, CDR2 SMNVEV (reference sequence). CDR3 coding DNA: TGTGCCAGCAGTTTCTGGCGGGGGGCCACCCCCTCCTACGAGCAGTACTTC. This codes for CASSFWRGATPSYEQYF.

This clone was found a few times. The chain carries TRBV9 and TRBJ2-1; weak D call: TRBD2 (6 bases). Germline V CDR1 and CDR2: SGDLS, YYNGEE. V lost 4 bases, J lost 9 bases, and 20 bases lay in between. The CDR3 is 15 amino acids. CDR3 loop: CASSPQVGGSGEQFF. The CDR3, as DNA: TGTGCCAGCAGCCCCCAGGTCGGAGGGAGCGGTGAGCAGTTCTTC. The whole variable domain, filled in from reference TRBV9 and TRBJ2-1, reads DSGVTQTPKHLITATGQRVTLRCSPRSGDLSVYWYQQSLDQGLQFLIQYYNGEERAKGNILERFSAQQFPDLHSELNLSSLELGDSALYFCASSPQVGGSGEQFFGPGTRLTVL.

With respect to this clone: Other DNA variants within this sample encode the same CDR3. CDR3 protein: CASSSGRTDTQYF. The CDR3 DNA follows: TGCGCCAGCAGCTCAGGGAGAACAGATACGCAGTATTTT. The gene calls are TRBV5-1 and TRBJ2-3; D assignment may be TRBD1 or TRBD2 (5 bases each). CDR1 and CDR2 (germline): SGHRS, YFSETQ. The CDR3 runs to 13 residues. V was clipped by 3 bases and J by 3 bases, with 8 bases between them. The full variable domain, in which reference TRBV5-1 and TRBJ2-3 provide the parts outside the CDR3, is KAGVTQTPRYLIKTRGQQVTLSCSPISGHRSVSWYQQTPGQGLQFLFEYFSETQRNKGNFPGRFSGRQFSNSRSEMNVSTLELGDSALYLCASSSGRTDTQYFGPGTRLTVL.

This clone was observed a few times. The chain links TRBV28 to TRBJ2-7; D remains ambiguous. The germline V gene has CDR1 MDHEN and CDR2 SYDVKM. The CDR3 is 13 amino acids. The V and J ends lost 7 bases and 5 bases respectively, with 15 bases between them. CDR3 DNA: TGTGCCAGCAACGTAGACCCGCGCAACGAGCAGTACTTC. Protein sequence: CASNVDPRNEQYF.

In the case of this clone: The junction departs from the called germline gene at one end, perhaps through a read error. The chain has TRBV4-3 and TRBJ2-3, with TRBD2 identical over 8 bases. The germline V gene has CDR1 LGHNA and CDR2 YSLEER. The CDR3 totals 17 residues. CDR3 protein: CASSQASGSRSTNTQYF. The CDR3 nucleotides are TGCGCCAGCAGCCAAGCAAGCGGGAGTAGGTCCACAAATACGCAGTATTTT.

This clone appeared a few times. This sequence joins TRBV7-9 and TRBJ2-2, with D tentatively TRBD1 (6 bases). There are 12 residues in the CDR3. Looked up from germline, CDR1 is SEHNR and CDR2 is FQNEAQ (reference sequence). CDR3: CVLTGNTGELFF. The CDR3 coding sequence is TGTGTCCTGACAGGAAATACCGGGGAGCTGTTTTTT.

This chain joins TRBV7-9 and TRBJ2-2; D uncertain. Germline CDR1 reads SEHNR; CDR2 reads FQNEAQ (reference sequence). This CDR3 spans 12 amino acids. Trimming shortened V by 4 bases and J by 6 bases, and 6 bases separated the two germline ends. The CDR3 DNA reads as TGTGCCAGCAGCTATGGCGCCGGGGAGCTGTTTTTT. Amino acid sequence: CASSYGAGELFF. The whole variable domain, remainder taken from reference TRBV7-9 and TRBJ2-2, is DTGVSQNPRHKITKRGQNVTFRCDPISEHNRLYWYRQTLGQGPEFLTYFQNEAQLEKSRLLSDRFSAERPKGSFSTLEIQRTEQGDSAMYLCASSYGAGELFFGEGSRLTVL.

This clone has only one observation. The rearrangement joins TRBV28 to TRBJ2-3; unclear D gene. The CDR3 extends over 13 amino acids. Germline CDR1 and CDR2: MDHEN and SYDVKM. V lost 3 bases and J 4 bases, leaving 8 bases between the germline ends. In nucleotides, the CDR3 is TGTGCCAGCAGTTTTAAGGTTCCAGATACGCAGTATTTT. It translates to CASSFKVPDTQYF. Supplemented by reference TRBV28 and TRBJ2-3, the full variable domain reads DVKVTQSSRYLVKRTGEKVFLECVQDMDHENMFWYRQDPGLGLRLIYFSYDVKMKEKGDIPEGYSVSREKKERFSLILESASTNQTSMYLCASSFKVPDTQYFGPGTRLTVL.